The 9 T cell receptor beta chains listed next were all sequenced from one sample in a study of beta chain features in type 1 diabetes. Sequenced material consisted of expressed TCRB transcripts (all of the isolated RNA was reverse transcribed). Data came from immunoSEQ multiplex PCR; TCRdb stores just in-frame clones and leaves some out. The sample holds roughly 290,000 clones, around 7.8% seen once. Sequencing was done on a sample of central memory CD4+ T cells from blood. The receptors originated from a woman aged 18-30 years in good health.

The chain carries TRBV7-9 and TRBJ1-2, with 8 bases aligning to TRBD1. The V gene's germline CDR1 is SEHNR and CDR2 FQNEAQ (reference sequence). V gave up 5 bases and J gave up 13 bases; unmatched junction bases: 9. CDR3 length: 12 amino acids. CDR3 in DNA: TGTGCCAGCAGCCGAGAGGACAGGGTGTTCACCTTC. This gives the protein CASSREDRVFTF. Full variable domain (outside the CDR3, taken from reference TRBV7-9 and TRBJ1-2): DTGVSQNPRHKITKRGQNVTFRCDPISEHNRLYWYRQTLGQGPEFLTYFQNEAQLEKSRLLSDRFSAERPKGSFSTLEIQRTEQGDSAMYLCASSREDRVFTFGSGTRLTVV.

The genes are TRBV7-2 and TRBJ2-1; 15 bases are a match to TRBD2. The CDR3 has 17 amino acids. The germline CDR1 and CDR2 sequences are SGHTA and FQGNSA. V dropped 5 bases and J dropped 7; count of bases not matched to a gene: 9. The chain's CDR3 is CASSPTGTSGRRNEQFF. The CDR3 DNA sequence: TGTGCCAGCAGCCCCACCGGGACTAGCGGGAGGAGAAATGAGCAGTTCTTC.

This clone was detected ten times or more. This chain links TRBV28 with TRBJ1-6; D not certain. CDR1 is MDHEN, CDR2 SYDVKM, per germline. The CDR3 runs to 12 residues. V was clipped by 6 bases and J by 7 bases, with 7 bases between them. The CDR3, as DNA: TGTGCCAGCAGAGTAGGGAATTCACCCCTCCACTTT. Protein: CASRVGNSPLHF.

This clone showed up just a few times. CDR3 DNA: TGTGCCAGCAGTTTAAATGACGGTGAACTGTTTTTT. Amino acids: CASSLNDGELFF. This chain connects TRBV28 to TRBJ1-4; no clear D. Germline lookup yields CDR1 MDHEN and CDR2 SYDVKM. There are 12 residues in the CDR3. Trimming took off 2 bases at V and 12 bases at J, with 10 bases between the two ends.

The gene calls are TRBV27 and TRBJ2-1, with 9 bases matching TRBD1. The V gene end was trimmed by 5 bases and the J gene end by 8 bases; junction bases not matched to a gene: 10. CDR1 MNHEY and CDR2 SMNVEV come from the germline V gene (reference sequence). This CDR3 has 15 residues. CDR3 residues: CASSPGQGKIDEQFF. The CDR3, as DNA: TGTGCCAGCAGTCCGGGACAGGGTAAGATCGATGAGCAGTTCTTC.

The chain uses TRBV29-1 and TRBJ1-2; tentatively, D is TRBD1 (5 bases). Germline V gene data show CDR1 as SQVTM and CDR2 as ANQGSEA. V was pared by 4 bases and J by 0 bases, with 9 bases between. The CDR3 runs to 13 residues. This chain's CDR3 is CSVGQGSNYGYTF. CDR3 DNA: TGCAGCGTTGGGCAGGGCTCTAACTATGGCTACACCTTC.

V gene TRBV7-2 combines with J gene TRBJ2-1; a weak D match, TRBD2 (6 bases). This CDR3 has 15 amino acids. Germline lookup yields CDR1 SGHTA and CDR2 FQGNSA. The germline V and J ends were trimmed by 3 bases and 2 bases, with 11 bases remaining between them. Written as DNA, the CDR3 is TGTGCCAGCAGCTTCGGGAGTAGGACCTACAATGAGCAGTTCTTC. Protein: CASSFGSRTYNEQFF.

This chain joins TRBV29-1 and TRBJ1-2; D is ambiguous. This CDR3 region has 15 residues. Trimming cost V 2 bases and J 8 bases, with 21 bases left between them. Germline V lookup: CDR1 SQVTM, CDR2 ANQGSEA. Here the CDR3 reads CSVESWGRGIRGYTF. CDR3 nucleotides: TGCAGCGTTGAATCGTGGGGTAGAGGAATTAGGGGCTACACCTTC. The full variable domain, rest sourced from reference TRBV29-1 and TRBJ1-2, is SAVISQKPSRDICQRGTSLTIQCQVDSQVTMMFWYRQQPGQSLTLIATANQGSEATYESGFVIDKFPISRPNLTFSTLTVSNMSPEDSSIYLCSVESWGRGIRGYTFGSGTRLTVV.

This clone has only a few counts. The chain recombines TRBV5-1 with TRBJ2-5; D call uncertain. The CDR3 totals 14 residues. V dropped 0 bases and J dropped 4 bases, with 10 bases sitting between them. CDR1 is SGHRS and CDR2 is YFSETQ in the germline V gene. The CDR3 DNA reads as TGCGCCAGCAGCTTGGATCCTAGAGGAGAGACCCAGTACTTC. Protein product: CASSLDPRGETQYF.